These 21 T cell receptor beta chains were all obtained from the same sample, sequenced in a study of preoperative IRX-2 immunotherapy in early breast cancer. Repertoires were generated with immunoSEQ multiplex PCR, while TCRdb's copy carries only in-frame clones and drops some. The sample includes roughly 4,900 clones, around 73% seen only once; the top ten take 14%. The treatment here: preoperative locoregional IRX-2 cytokine immunotherapy. The sample consisted of tumor tissue, taken before IRX-2 immunotherapy. These receptors all come from a human donor with breast cancer.

This chain uses TRBV6-8 with TRBJ2-6; D gene ambiguous. Trimming took off 10 bases at V and 6 bases at J, with 13 bases between the two ends. CDR1 and CDR2 (germline): MNHGY, SAAAGT. The CDR3 has 13 amino acids. CDR3 protein: CAINSGEANVLTF. The CDR3 DNA sequence: TGTGCCATCAACTCAGGAGAGGCCAACGTCCTGACTTTC.

V and J are TRBV23-1 and TRBJ2-3; 7 bases map to TRBD1. TRBV23-1 is reported as an ORF; its role is uncertain. The CDR3 loop spans 15 amino acids. Trimming removed 6 bases from V and 4 bases from J; junction bases left unmatched: 10. CDR3 protein: CASSLGKRGPDTQYF. For the CDR3, the DNA is TGCGCCAGCAGCTTAGGGAAGAGGGGGCCAGATACGCAGTATTTT.

Sample share makes this clone medium-sized. The genes are TRBV6-7 and TRBJ1-1, with 7 positions matching TRBD1. TRBV6-7 is sorted into the ORF group, with uncertain function. The V gene end was trimmed by 3 bases and the J gene end by 5 bases; junction bases not matched to a gene: 6. The CDR3 runs 14 residues. This CDR3 reads CASSYQDRWTEAFF. The CDR3 DNA sequence: TGTGCCAGCAGTTATCAGGACAGGTGGACTGAAGCTTTCTTT.

V and J are TRBV6-8 and TRBJ1-5; D is possibly TRBD1 (6 bases). Trimming shortened V by 5 bases and J by 2 bases, and 19 bases separated the two germline ends. CDR1 and CDR2 from the germline V gene are MNHGY and SAAAGT. The CDR3 is 17 residues long. CDR3 bases: TGTGCCAGCAGTCTTATAGTGGCAGGGGTTCGCAATCAGCCCCAGCATTTT. Protein sequence: CASSLIVAGVRNQPQHF.

The rearrangement links TRBV23-1 to TRBJ2-7; 8 bases line up with TRBD2. TRBV23-1 is designated an ORF whose function remains uncertain. CDR3 length equals 15 residues. The ends lost 6 bases at V and 5 bases at J; junction bases unmatched: 12. The CDR3 DNA reads as TGCGCCAGCAGCTTAGCTGCGGGAGGTGGTCACGAGCAGTACTTC. Protein sequence: CASSLAAGGGHEQYF.

The table lists this clone with a count of one. The chain couples TRBV28 to TRBJ2-5, with 7 bases that match TRBD1. Germline CDR1 is MDHEN and CDR2 is SYDVKM. The CDR3 runs to 18 residues. Trimming removed 5 bases from V and 5 bases from J; junction bases left unmatched: 20. CDR3 in DNA: TGTGCCAGCAGTGGGGGCGTTGGGGACAGCCTCACCGGGGAGACCCAGTACTTC. Its translation is CASSGGVGDSLTGETQYF.

The chain couples TRBV5-1 to TRBJ1-3, with D tentatively TRBD1 (5 bases). The germline V gene has CDR1 SGHRS and CDR2 YFSETQ. The CDR3 is made up of 14 amino acids. The V end was cut by 2 bases, the J end by 2 bases, with 8 bases between. CDR3 region: CASSLAGTGNTIYF. As DNA, the CDR3 is TGCGCCAGCAGCTTAGCAGGGACTGGAAACACCATATATTTT.

The genes are TRBV12-5 and TRBJ2-3; D is ambiguous. In germline, CDR1 is LGHNT, CDR2 FRNRAP. The CDR3 loop spans 17 amino acids. This chain's CDR3 is CASNRWQSNTHTNTQYF. CDR3 bases: TGTGCCAGCAATAGGTGGCAGTCAAACACCCACACGAATACGCAGTATTTT.

The chain couples TRBV29-1 to TRBJ2-1; 8 nucleotides align to TRBD2. Germline CDR1 SQVTM, CDR2 ANQGSEA. This CDR3 is built from 13 residues. V trimming: 6 bases; J trimming: 4 bases; junction bases outside the gene matches: 5. CDR3: CSVLSGIYNEQFF. CDR3 in DNA: TGCAGCGTGCTTAGCGGGATATACAATGAGCAGTTCTTC.

The gene calls are TRBV19 and TRBJ2-2; D not certain. V lost 7 bases to trimming and J lost 3 bases, with 9 bases between them. Germline CDR1 LNHDA, CDR2 SQIVND (reference sequence). This CDR3 has 13 amino acids. The CDR3 reads CASIDGYTGELFF. The CDR3 DNA reads TGTGCCAGTATTGACGGCTACACCGGGGAGCTGTTTTTT.

This chain connects TRBV29-1 to TRBJ1-4; possibly TRBD1 for D (6 bases). Germline V gene sequence: CDR1 SQVTM, CDR2 ANQGSEA. The CDR3 consists of 14 residues. Trimming shortened V by 6 bases and J by 4 bases, and 15 bases separated the two germline ends. In DNA form, the CDR3 reads TGCAGCGTGGTCTGGACAGCTGATAATGAAAAACTGTTTTTT. Translating it yields CSVVWTADNEKLFF.

The chain couples TRBV7-1 to TRBJ1-1, with D uncertain. TRBV7-1 is an ORF, with its function uncertain. Trimming removed 4 bases from V and 0 bases from J, with 9 bases in between. The CDR3 is 14 residues long. CDR3 protein: CASSWTVLNTEAFF. Here the CDR3 DNA reads TGTGCCAGCAGCTGGACGGTCCTGAACACTGAAGCTTTCTTT.

This clone has more than one count but fewer than ten. This sequence joins TRBV19 and TRBJ1-5, with 10 nucleotides matching TRBD1. Germline-derived CDR1 and CDR2 are LNHDA and SQIVND (reference sequence). The V segment lost 7 bases and the J segment 2 bases; nucleotides outside the gene matches: 2. The CDR3 totals 14 residues. The chain's CDR3 is CASMTGGGNQPQHF. The CDR3 bases are TGTGCCAGTATGACAGGGGGCGGCAATCAGCCCCAGCATTTT.

This clone was seen a single time. The chain has TRBV5-1 and TRBJ1-2; unclear D gene. Trimming pared 1 base from V and 6 bases from J, leaving 22 bases between. CDR3 length: 17 residues. CDR1 and CDR2 from the germline V gene are SGHRS and YFSETQ. Here the CDR3 reads CASSLLLGSRYLDGYTF. The CDR3 nucleotides read TGCGCCAGCAGCTTGTTGTTGGGGAGCCGTTATTTGGATGGCTACACCTTC.

This chain uses TRBV15 with TRBJ2-7, with 10 positions matching TRBD1. This CDR3 has 15 amino acids. Germline lookup yields CDR1 LNHNV and CDR2 YYDKDF (reference sequence). V dropped 3 bases and J dropped 2; count of bases not matched to a gene: 4. CDR3 sequence reads: CATSRDRGSTYEQYF. The DNA of the CDR3 is TGTGCCACCAGCAGGGACAGGGGGTCTACCTACGAGCAGTACTTC.

The genes are TRBV5-1 and TRBJ1-1; tentatively, D is TRBD1 (5 bases). The V and J ends lost 1 base and 5 bases respectively, with 15 bases between them. The CDR3 consists of 15 residues. Germline lookup yields CDR1 SGHRS and CDR2 YFSETQ. CDR3 sequence reads: CASSLSRGTGTEAFF. Here the CDR3 DNA reads TGCGCCAGCAGCTTGTCGCGGGGGACGGGTACTGAAGCTTTCTTT.

This chain connects TRBV28 to TRBJ1-1; tentative D call: TRBD1 (6 bases). This CDR3 spans 12 amino acids. CDR1 and CDR2 (germline): MDHEN, SYDVKM. The V and J ends lost 5 bases and 11 bases respectively, with 15 bases between them. CDR3 coding DNA: TGTGCCAGCAGTCTACAGACAGGAGGGGCTTTCTTT. Its protein product is CASSLQTGGAFF.

This clone has more than one count but fewer than ten. The J gene is TRBJ2-6, the V gene TRBV19, with D tentatively TRBD1 (5 bases). CDR1 LNHDA and CDR2 SQIVND come from the germline V gene (reference sequence). The CDR3 loop spans 15 amino acids. V lost 4 bases to trimming and J lost 2 bases, with 9 bases between them. CDR3 sequence (DNA): TGTGCCAGTAGTAGTCAGGGAACTGGGGCCAACGTCCTGACTTTC. Amino acid sequence: CASSSQGTGANVLTF.

The chain recombines TRBV27 with TRBJ1-1; a possible D gene is TRBD1 (6 bases). The CDR3 extends over 14 amino acids. Germline CDR1 and CDR2: MNHEY and SMNVEV (reference sequence). V was pared by 8 bases and J by 1 base, with 14 bases between. CDR3 nucleotides: TGTGCCAGCCGGAATCCAGGGGCGAACACTGAAGCTTTCTTT. Residues: CASRNPGANTEAFF.

The CDR3 region has the DNA TGTGCCAGCTCATCGACAGGGGTGGATGGCTACACCTTC. It translates to CASSSTGVDGYTF. The rearrangement uses TRBV18 and TRBJ1-2; 8 positions match TRBD1. The CDR3 is 13 residues long. With 5 bases clipped from V and 6 bases from J, the junction kept 5 bases outside the gene matches. The germline V gene encodes CDR1 KGHSH and CDR2 LQKENI.

The chain has TRBV15 and TRBJ2-7; D is unclear. V was trimmed by 2 bases and J by 4 bases, leaving 15 bases between them. From germline, CDR1 is LNHNV and CDR2 YYDKDF (reference sequence). This CDR3 region has 15 residues. CDR3 coding DNA: TGTGCCACCAGCAGAAACCAAGGGCAAGGGTACGAGCAGTACTTC. It specifies CATSRNQGQGYEQYF.